This passage covers 18 T cell receptor beta chains from one sample sequenced in a study of tumor-infiltrating lymphocytes in localized non-small cell lung cancer. Only in-frame clones appear in the TCRdb table, and some are missing; sequencing was by immunoSEQ multiplex PCR. The sample consists of 9,500 to 15,000 clones, about 78% of them appearing once. The sequenced sample consisted of lung tumor tissue. The receptors derive from a human donor with non-small cell lung cancer.

This clone came up once. Germline and junction disagree at one end, which may indicate a read error. The chain links TRBV18 to TRBJ1-4; D call uncertain. This CDR3 spans 13 amino acids. CDR1 KGHSH and CDR2 LQKENI come from the germline V gene. Here the CDR3 DNA reads TGTGCCAGCTCACCATCCGGGCCCTCACCCCGCATCTTT. As protein: CASSPSGPSPRIF.

The chain recombines TRBV5-6 with TRBJ2-7; a possible D gene is TRBD1 (6 bases). CDR3 size: 13 residues. The V gene's germline CDR1 is SGHDT and CDR2 YYEEEE. V was clipped by 0 bases and J by 6 bases, with 10 bases between them. The CDR3 nucleotides are TGTGCCAGCAGCTTGGGGGGGACACGCGAGCAGTACTTC. It codes for CASSLGGTREQYF.

This chain links TRBV19 with TRBJ1-2, with 9 bases fitting TRBD1. The germline gives CDR1 LNHDA, CDR2 SQIVND (reference sequence). This CDR3 has 15 amino acids. J was trimmed by 2 bases and V by 2 bases; bases with no gene match: 3. CDR3 bases: TGTGCCAGTAGTATAACCGGGACAGGGAACTATGGCTACACCTTC. Its protein is CASSITGTGNYGYTF. The whole variable domain, filled in from reference TRBV19 and TRBJ1-2, reads DGGITQSPKYLFRKEGQNVTLSCEQNLNHDAMYWYRQDPGQGLRLIYYSQIVNDFQKGDIAEGYSVSREKKESFPLTVTSAQKNPTAFYLCASSITGTGNYGYTFGSGTRLTVV.

This clone was found a few times. The rearrangement links TRBV10-3 to TRBJ1-2, with D possibly matching TRBD1 (6 bases). The CDR3 loop spans 16 amino acids. Germline-derived CDR1 and CDR2 are ENHRY and SYGVKD. The V end was cut by 7 bases, the J end by 6 bases, with 24 bases between. The CDR3 reads CAINGGPTHWVDGYTF. The DNA of the CDR3 is TGTGCCATCAACGGGGGGCCGACCCACTGGGTAGATGGCTACACCTTC.

This clone was picked up a small number of times. The rearrangement links TRBV6-1 to TRBJ1-2; a possible D gene is TRBD1 (5 bases). The germline V gene has CDR1 MNHNS and CDR2 SASEGT. The length of the CDR3 is 13 residues. The germline V and J ends were trimmed by 7 bases and 8 bases, with 17 bases remaining between them. The CDR3 is CASIGTPYEGYTF. The DNA of the CDR3 is TGTGCCAGCATCGGGACCCCCTATGAGGGCTACACCTTC.

The V gene is TRBV28, the J gene TRBJ1-2; 8 bases match TRBD1. The V segment lost 6 bases and the J segment 6 bases; nucleotides outside the gene matches: 12. This CDR3 is built from 15 residues. The germline CDR1 and CDR2 sequences are MDHEN and SYDVKM. The CDR3 DNA follows: TGTGCCAGCAGACCCTGGGTGCAGGGGGCGAATGGCTACACCTTC. Translation gives CASRPWVQGANGYTF.

The chain has TRBV6-4 and TRBJ1-1, with TRBD1 as a possible D gene (5 bases). Germline V CDR1 and CDR2: MRHNA, SNTAGT. This CDR3 has 13 residues. The CDR3 loop is CSGGGGPNTEAFF. The CDR3, as DNA: TGTTCGGGCGGTGGGGGACCCAACACTGAAGCTTTCTTT.

The rearrangement uses TRBV14 and TRBJ2-5, with D unclear. The V end was cut by 5 bases, the J end by 1 base, with 8 bases between. The germline V gene has CDR1 SGHDN and CDR2 FVKESK. CDR3 length: 13 amino acids. CDR3 in DNA: TGTGCCAGCAGCATAGCTCCCCAAGAGACCCAGTACTTC. This sequence encodes CASSIAPQETQYF.

The chain links TRBV5-6 to TRBJ1-3; weak D call: TRBD1 (5 bases). This CDR3 spans 15 amino acids. Between the trimmed V and J ends, which lost 3 bases and 0 bases, there was a span of 10 bases. The V gene's germline CDR1 is SGHDT and CDR2 YYEEEE. The CDR3, as DNA: TGTGCCAGCAGCTGGGGGGAGTCCTCTGGAAACACCATATATTTT. Translation gives CASSWGESSGNTIYF.

In this sample, this clone turned up a few times. CDR3 sequence (DNA): TGTGCCAGCAGCCAGGGACAGCCGCCTGAAAAACTGTTTTTT. Translated: CASSQGQPPEKLFF. The chain joins TRBV7-9 to TRBJ1-4; 7 bases align to TRBD1. The CDR3 is 14 residues long. V shed 5 bases, J shed 7 bases, and the junction held 7 bases outside the gene matches. The germline gives CDR1 SEHNR, CDR2 FQNEAQ (reference sequence).

The genes are TRBV7-3 and TRBJ2-7; D is unresolved. The CDR3 length is 13 residues. Germline CDR1 SGHTA, CDR2 FQGTGA. V shed 2 bases and J shed 4 bases, with 9 bases lying between them. The CDR3 coding sequence is TGTGCCAGCAGCTTAGCGGACGGGTACGAGCAGTACGTC. This codes for CASSLADGYEQYV.

V gene TRBV7-9 combines with J gene TRBJ1-1; D is uncertain. Germline CDR1 and CDR2: SEHNR and FQNEAQ (reference sequence). V lost 5 bases and J 6 bases, leaving 10 bases between the germline ends. The CDR3 length is 12 residues. The CDR3 nucleotides read TGTGCCAGCAGCGTGGTGGCCGCTGAAGCTTTCTTT. Encoded protein: CASSVVAAEAFF.

There are a few counts of this clone. The genes are TRBV29-1 and TRBJ2-2; D is undetermined. Germline V gene lookup returns CDR1 SQVTM and CDR2 ANQGSEA. V shed 4 bases and J shed 0 bases, with 6 bases lying between them. This CDR3 contains 13 residues. Here the CDR3 DNA reads TGCAGCGTTGTACGCTCGAACACCGGGGAGCTGTTTTTT. It specifies CSVVRSNTGELFF.

The chain joins TRBV2 to TRBJ2-7; a possible D gene is TRBD1 (6 bases). This CDR3 comprises 12 residues. The germline V gene encodes CDR1 SNHLY and CDR2 FYNNEI. Between the trimmed V and J ends, which lost 5 bases and 3 bases, there was a span of 8 bases. This CDR3 is CASSWTVYEQYV. CDR3 sequence (DNA): TGTGCCAGCAGTTGGACAGTCTACGAGCAGTACGTC.

The rearrangement uses TRBV28 and TRBJ2-5; D perhaps matches TRBD2 (6 bases). The CDR3 sequence is 14 residues long. The germline V gene has CDR1 MDHEN and CDR2 SYDVKM. V was clipped by 6 bases and J by 4 bases, with 15 bases between them. CDR3 coding DNA: TGTGCCAGCAGCCCCCCGATGGGGGGAGAGACCCAGTACTTC. Protein sequence: CASSPPMGGETQYF.

The chain recombines TRBV15 with TRBJ1-5; D gene uncertain. Deletions cut 0 bases from V and 2 bases from J, with 14 bases between. Germline assignment: CDR1 LNHNV and CDR2 YYDKDF (reference sequence). The CDR3 length is 17 residues. The CDR3 DNA reads as TGTGCCACCAGCAGAGATGCGCAGAAGAGGGGCAATCAGCCCCAGCATTTT. Amino acid sequence: CATSRDAQKRGNQPQHF.

CDR3 nucleotides: TGTGCCTGGAGTGCCGCGTTCGGGGCAGGCAATCAGCCCCAGCATTTT. Translating gives CAWSAAFGAGNQPQHF. V is TRBV30 and J is TRBJ1-5; TRBD1 is a possible D gene (5 bases). V lost 1 base and J lost 2, with 15 bases in between. The germline gives CDR1 GTSNPN, CDR2 SVGIG (reference sequence). This CDR3 region has 16 residues. Full variable domain (rest looked up from reference TRBV30 and TRBJ1-5): SQTIHQWPATLVQPVGSPLSLECTVEGTSNPNLYWYRQAAGRGLQLLFYSVGIGQISSEVPQNLSASRPQDRQFILSSKKLLLSDSGFYLCAWSAAFGAGNQPQHFGDGTRLSIL.

The V and J genes are TRBV5-1 and TRBJ1-3; tentatively, D is TRBD1 (6 bases). The CDR3 length is 15 residues. Trimming took 4 bases from V and 1 from J, leaving 12 bases between them. Germline V gives CDR1 SGHRS, CDR2 YFSETQ. DNA of the CDR3: TGCGCCAGCAGCCCGCCACAGGGATCTGGAAACACCATATATTTT. Encoded protein: CASSPPQGSGNTIYF.